The present T cell receptor (beta chain) was sequenced within a study of blood T cells in healthy people across ages. Findings and caveats of the study: The recorded TCR beta diversity per million T cells decreased in a roughly linear manner with age. Higher diversity, along with more naive CD4+ cells, distinguished long-lived donors from aged donors.

The CDR3 has 15 amino acids. The V and J ends lost 4 bases and 5 bases, in that order; junction bases with no gene match: 9. CDR1 SGHKS and CDR2 YYEKEE come from the germline V gene (reference sequence). Healthy Caucasian individuals from Russia aged about 6 to 100 served as donors. This clonotype showed up many times. Its cognate antigen is unknown. The authors ran a second PCR of about 6 to 11 cycles using a sample-barcoded 5' primer and a J-beta primer mix. Researchers report that a template-switch adaptor with 12 random nucleotides tagged each cDNA molecule. TCRdb re-analysed the 5' RACE reads in MiXCR, keeping a single row per CDR3 protein. The sample records about 1.5 million distinct CDR3 sequences, roughly two fifths being singletons.

V usage is TRBV5-5 and J usage is TRBJ1-2; 9 bases map to TRBD1. This TCR came from a woman between 18 and 30 years old in good health. Source material: blood. CDR3 DNA: TGTGCCAGCAGCGACAGGACAGGGGCCGAGTATGGCTACACCTTC. Translation gives CASSDRTGAEYGYTF.